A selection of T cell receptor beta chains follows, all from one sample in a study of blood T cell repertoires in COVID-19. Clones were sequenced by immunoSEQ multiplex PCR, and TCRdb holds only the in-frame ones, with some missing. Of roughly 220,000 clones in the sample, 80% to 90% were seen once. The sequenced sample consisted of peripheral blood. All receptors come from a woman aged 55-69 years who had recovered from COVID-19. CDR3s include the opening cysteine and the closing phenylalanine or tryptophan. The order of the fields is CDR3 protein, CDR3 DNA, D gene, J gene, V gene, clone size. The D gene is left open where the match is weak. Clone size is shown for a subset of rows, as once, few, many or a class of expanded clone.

CDR3 protein: CASSYWGGAPGLRRFF; CDR3 DNA: TGTGCCAGCAGTTATTGGGGCGGGGCCCCTGGATTACGGCGGTTCTTC; D gene: -; J gene: TRBJ2-1; V gene: TRBV6-2/TRBV6-3; clone size: -
CDR3 protein: CASSPGSGMNTEAFF; CDR3 DNA: TGTGCCAGCTCACCAGGAAGCGGCATGAACACTGAAGCTTTCTTT; D gene: -; J gene: TRBJ1-1; V gene: TRBV18; clone size: -
CDR3 protein: CASTQTGSYNSPLHF; CDR3 DNA: TGTGCCAGCACCCAAACAGGTTCCTATAATTCACCCCTCCACTTT; D gene: -; J gene: TRBJ1-6; V gene: TRBV6-5; clone size: -
CDR3 protein: CASSQRGFLQETQYF; CDR3 DNA: TGTGCCAGCAGCCAAAGGGGCTTTCTACAAGAGACCCAGTACTTC; D gene: -; J gene: TRBJ2-5; V gene: TRBV9; clone size: few
CDR3 protein: CAWSVRGTDTQYF; CDR3 DNA: TGTGCCTGGAGTGTACGGGGGACAGATACGCAGTATTTT; D gene: -; J gene: TRBJ2-3; V gene: TRBV30; clone size: -
CDR3 protein: CASNPKGAHYGYTF; CDR3 DNA: TGTGCCAGCAACCCGAAGGGGGCTCACTATGGCTACACCTTC; D gene: TRBD1; J gene: TRBJ1-2; V gene: TRBV2; clone size: -
CDR3 protein: CASSSGGDEQYF; CDR3 DNA: TGCGCCAGCAGTTCAGGGGGCGACGAGCAGTACTTC; D gene: TRBD1; J gene: TRBJ2-7; V gene: TRBV5-1; clone size: -
CDR3 protein: CASSNQLEWAADTQYF; CDR3 DNA: TGTGCCAGTAGCAACCAACTAGAGTGGGCGGCAGATACGCAGTATTTT; D gene: -; J gene: TRBJ2-3; V gene: TRBV19; clone size: -
CDR3 protein: CASSFSASYNEQFF; CDR3 DNA: TGTGCCAGCAGCTTCAGCGCTTCCTACAATGAGCAGTTCTTC; D gene: -; J gene: TRBJ2-1; V gene: TRBV7-9; clone size: -
CDR3 protein: CAWSLGRGVGNTIYF; CDR3 DNA: TGTGCCTGGAGTCTGGGGAGGGGAGTTGGAAACACCATATATTTT; D gene: -; J gene: TRBJ1-3; V gene: TRBV30; clone size: -
CDR3 protein: CASSYRDRPETQYF; CDR3 DNA: TGTGCCAGCTCATACCGGGACAGGCCCGAGACCCAGTACTTC; D gene: TRBD1; J gene: TRBJ2-5; V gene: TRBV18; clone size: -
CDR3 protein: CASSQTGIGGYTF; CDR3 DNA: TGTGCCAGTAGTCAGACAGGGATCGGGGGCTACACCTTC; D gene: TRBD1; J gene: TRBJ1-2; V gene: TRBV19; clone size: -
CDR3 protein: CASSNRDYEQYF; CDR3 DNA: TGTGCCAGCAGTAACAGGGACTACGAGCAGTACTTC; D gene: -; J gene: TRBJ2-7; V gene: TRBV12-3/TRBV12-4; clone size: -